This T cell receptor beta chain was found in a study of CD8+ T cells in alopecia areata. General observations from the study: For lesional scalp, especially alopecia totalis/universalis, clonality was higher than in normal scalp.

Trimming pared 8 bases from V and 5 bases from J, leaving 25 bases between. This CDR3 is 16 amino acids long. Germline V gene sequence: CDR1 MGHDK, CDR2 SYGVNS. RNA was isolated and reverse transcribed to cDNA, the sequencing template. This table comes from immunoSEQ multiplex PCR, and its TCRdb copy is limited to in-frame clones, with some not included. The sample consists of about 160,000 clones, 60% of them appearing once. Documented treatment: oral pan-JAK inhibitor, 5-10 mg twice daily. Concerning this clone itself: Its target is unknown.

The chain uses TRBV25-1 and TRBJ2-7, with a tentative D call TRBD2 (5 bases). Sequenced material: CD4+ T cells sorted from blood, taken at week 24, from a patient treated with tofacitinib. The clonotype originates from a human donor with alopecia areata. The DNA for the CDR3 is TGTGCCAGCCTTCCTCCTAGGTACGAGGGTACCCACGAGCAGTACTTC. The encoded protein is CASLPPRYEGTHEQYF.